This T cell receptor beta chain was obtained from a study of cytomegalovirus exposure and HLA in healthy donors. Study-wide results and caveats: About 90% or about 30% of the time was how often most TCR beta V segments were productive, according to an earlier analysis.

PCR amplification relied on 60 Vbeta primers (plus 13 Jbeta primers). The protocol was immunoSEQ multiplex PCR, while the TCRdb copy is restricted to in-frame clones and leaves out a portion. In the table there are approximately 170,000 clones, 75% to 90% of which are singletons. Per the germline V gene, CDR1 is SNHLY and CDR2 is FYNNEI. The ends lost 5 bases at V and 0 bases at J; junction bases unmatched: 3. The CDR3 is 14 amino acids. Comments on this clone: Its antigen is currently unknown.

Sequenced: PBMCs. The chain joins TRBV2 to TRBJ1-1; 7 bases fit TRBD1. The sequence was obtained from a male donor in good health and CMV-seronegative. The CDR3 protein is CASSWGQMNTEAFF. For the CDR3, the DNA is TGTGCCAGCAGTTGGGGACAGATGAACACTGAAGCTTTCTTT.